This T cell receptor beta chain was observed in a study of neurological immune-mediated disorders. Study-wide results and limits: While HTLV-1-associated myelopathy showed the greatest TCR clonal expansion, multiple sclerosis showed the least, falling below healthy controls. The absence of shared CDR3 amino acid sequences among expanded clones across subjects suggests private repertoires in all groups.

TCRdb processed the 5' RACE reads anew with MiXCR; each CDR3 protein has one entry. The sample includes roughly 48,000 distinct CDR3 sequences, approximately 5.8% of them seen just once. This clonotype was counted ten times or more. Its cognate antigen is unknown. Trimming removed 0 bases from V and 2 bases from J, with 12 bases in between. The CDR3 has 16 residues. Germline-derived CDR1 and CDR2 are LGHDT and YNNKEL (reference sequence). V is TRBV3-1 and J is TRBJ2-3, with a possible D match to TRBD2 (5 bases). The specimen was CD4+ T cells from blood. This clonotype was obtained from a young woman with multiple sclerosis. In DNA form, the CDR3 reads TGTGCCAGCAGCCAAGATACGGGATCCTACACAGATACGCAGTATTTT. Its protein is CASSQDTGSYTDTQYF.